The 8 T cell receptor beta chains in this list originate from one sample, sequenced in a study of regulatory T cells in long-lasting Graves disease. Libraries of TCR beta came from iRepertoire HTBI primers plus Arm-PCR of CDR3 regions. Using its own MiXCR run on the multiplex PCR reads, TCRdb lists one record per CDR3 protein. The repertoire has a few hundred thousand distinct CDR3 sequences, around a sixth of them found once; the top ten carry about 14%. Sample time point: newly diagnosed GD, antithyroid drugs for less than 3 months. Following extraction of RNA from PBMCs, that RNA was used to make the TCR library. A further study also used this sample, focusing on T cells in Graves' hyperthyroidism and ophthalmopathy.

The starting material was peripheral blood mononuclear cells (PBMCs), obtained at new diagnosis, from a patient treated with antithyroid drugs. Every receptor here comes from a woman aged 25 to 45 with Graves disease.

The table lists this clonotype with many counts. This chain connects TRBV28 to TRBJ1-2; D is undetermined. Germline-derived CDR1 and CDR2 are MDHEN and SYDVKM. V lost 0 bases and J 8 bases, leaving 7 bases between the germline ends. CDR3 length equals 12 residues. Here the CDR3 DNA reads TGTGCCAGCAGTTTATGGGAGACAGGCTACACCTTC. The encoded protein is CASSLWETGYTF.

This clonotype was seen repeatedly, ten times or more. The chain is built from TRBV5-6 and TRBJ2-6; TRBD1 might be the D (6 bases). V lost 2 bases to trimming and J lost 0 bases, with 6 bases between them. The germline V gene has CDR1 SGHDT and CDR2 YYEEEE. The CDR3 totals 15 residues. CDR3 DNA sequence: TGTGCCAGCAGCTTCAGGGGCTCTGGGGCCAACGTCCTGACTTTC. Protein product: CASSFRGSGANVLTF. Full variable domain (outside the CDR3, taken from reference TRBV5-6 and TRBJ2-6): DAGVTQSPTHLIKTRGQQVTLRCSPKSGHDTVSWYQQALGQGPQFIFQYYEEEERQRGNFPDRFSGHQFPNYSSELNVNALLLGDSALYLCASSFRGSGANVLTFGAGSRLTVL.

The V gene is TRBV7-9, the J gene TRBJ1-1; D remains unclear. The CDR3 sequence is 17 residues long. Trimming stripped 6 bases from V and 1 base from J, with 21 bases between. The germline V gene encodes CDR1 SEHNR and CDR2 FQNEAQ (reference sequence). The CDR3 reads CASRILTRVPRNTEAFF. The CDR3, as DNA: TGTGCCAGCAGGATTCTTACCCGGGTCCCCCGGAACACTGAAGCTTTCTTT.

This clonotype came up many times. J is TRBJ1-2 and V is TRBV7-2, with a weak D call TRBD1 (5 bases). This CDR3 comprises 14 residues. CDR1 and CDR2 from the germline V gene are SGHTA and FQGNSA. Trimming pared 2 bases from V and 7 bases from J, leaving 14 bases between. CDR3 residues: CASSLLRAGLGYTF. The CDR3 nucleotides are TGTGCCAGCAGCTTACTTCGCGCAGGGCTTGGCTACACCTTC. The whole variable domain, remainder taken from reference TRBV7-2 and TRBJ1-2, is GAGVSQSPSNKVTEKGKDVELRCDPISGHTALYWYRQSLGQGLEFLIYFQGNSAPDKSGLPSDRFSAERTGGSVSTLTIQRTQQEDSAVYLCASSLLRAGLGYTFGSGTRLTVV.

The V call is TRBV19, the J call TRBJ1-2; TRBD1 is a possible D gene (5 bases). CDR1 LNHDA and CDR2 SQIVND come from the germline V gene (reference sequence). This CDR3 is built from 12 residues. With 4 bases removed from V and 8 bases from J, the gap between germline ends came to 11 bases. CDR3 in DNA: TGTGCCAGTAGTAACGGACACCGAGGCTACACCTTC. Translation gives CASSNGHRGYTF.

The sample holds many counts of this clonotype. V is TRBV9 and J is TRBJ2-7; D is ambiguous. Germline-derived CDR1 and CDR2 are SGDLS and YYNGEE. Trimming took off 4 bases at V and 7 bases at J, with 15 bases between the two ends. This CDR3 is built from 13 residues. CDR3 DNA sequence: TGTGCCAGCAGCCGTCTCTCCTATGGTGAGCAGTACTTC. Amino acid sequence: CASSRLSYGEQYF. Drawing the rest from reference TRBV9 and TRBJ2-7, the complete variable domain is DSGVTQTPKHLITATGQRVTLRCSPRSGDLSVYWYQQSLDQGLQFLIQYYNGEERAKGNILERFSAQQFPDLHSELNLSSLELGDSALYFCASSRLSYGEQYFGPGTRLTVT.

This clonotype was found many times. A junction boundary mismatches the germline segment, possibly from a read error. This chain uses TRBV7-2 with TRBJ2-3, with 8 positions matching TRBD2. The CDR3 loop spans 16 amino acids. CDR1 and CDR2 (germline): SGHTA, FQGNSA. The CDR3 spells CASSGGGTASTDTQYF. DNA of the CDR3: TGTGCTAGCAGCGGCGGGGGGACGGCTAGCACAGATACGCAGTATTTT. Drawing the rest from reference TRBV7-2 and TRBJ2-3, the complete variable domain is GAGVSQSPSNKVTEKGKDVELRCDPISGHTALYWYRQSLGQGLEFLIYFQGNSAPDKSGLPSDRFSAERTGGSVSTLTIQRTQQEDSAVYLCASSGGGTASTDTQYFGPGTRLTVL.

The chain employs TRBV30 and TRBJ2-1, with 10 bases identical to TRBD2. The CDR3 loop spans 14 amino acids. J gave up 4 bases and V 5 bases, and 5 bases lay outside the gene matches. Germline V CDR1 and CDR2: GTSNPN, SVGIG (reference sequence). The CDR3 DNA reads as TGTGCCTGGGTGGGGACTAGCGCATACAATGAGCAGTTCTTC. Translating gives CAWVGTSAYNEQFF.